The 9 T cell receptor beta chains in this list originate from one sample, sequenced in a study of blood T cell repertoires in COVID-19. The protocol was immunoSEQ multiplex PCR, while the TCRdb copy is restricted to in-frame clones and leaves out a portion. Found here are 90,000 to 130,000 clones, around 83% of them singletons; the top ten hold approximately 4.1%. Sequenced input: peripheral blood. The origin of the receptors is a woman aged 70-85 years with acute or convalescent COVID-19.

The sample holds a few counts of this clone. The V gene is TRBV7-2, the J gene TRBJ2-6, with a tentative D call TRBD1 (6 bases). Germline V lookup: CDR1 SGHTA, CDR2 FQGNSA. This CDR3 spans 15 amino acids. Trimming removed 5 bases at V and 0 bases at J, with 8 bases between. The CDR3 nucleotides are TGTGCCAGCAGCCTCAGGGGCTCTGGGGCCAACGTCCTGACTTTC. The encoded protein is CASSLRGSGANVLTF.

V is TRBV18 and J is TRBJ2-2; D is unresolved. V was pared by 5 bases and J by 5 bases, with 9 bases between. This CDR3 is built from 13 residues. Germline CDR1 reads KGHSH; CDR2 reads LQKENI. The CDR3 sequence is CASSNAETGELFF. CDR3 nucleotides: TGTGCCAGCTCAAACGCGGAGACCGGGGAGCTGTTTTTT. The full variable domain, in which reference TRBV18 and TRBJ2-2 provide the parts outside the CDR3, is NAGVMQNPRHLVRRRGQEARLRCSPMKGHSHVYWYRQLPEEGLKFMVYLQKENIIDESGMPKERFSAEFPKEGPSILRIQQVVRGDSAAYFCASSNAETGELFFGEGSRLTVL.

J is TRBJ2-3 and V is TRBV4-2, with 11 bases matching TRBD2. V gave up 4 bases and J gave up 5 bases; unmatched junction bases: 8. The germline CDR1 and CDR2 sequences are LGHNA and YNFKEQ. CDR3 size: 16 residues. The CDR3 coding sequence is TGTGCCAGCAGCCTCTTAGCGGGAGGGCCTGAAGATACGCAGTATTTT. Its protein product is CASSLLAGGPEDTQYF.

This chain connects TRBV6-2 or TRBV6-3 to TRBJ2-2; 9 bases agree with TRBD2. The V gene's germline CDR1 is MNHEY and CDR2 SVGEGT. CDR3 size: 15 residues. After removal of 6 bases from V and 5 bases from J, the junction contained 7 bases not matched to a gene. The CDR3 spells CASRPSGAGTGELFF. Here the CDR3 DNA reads TGTGCCAGCAGGCCTAGCGGGGCAGGGACCGGGGAGCTGTTTTTT.

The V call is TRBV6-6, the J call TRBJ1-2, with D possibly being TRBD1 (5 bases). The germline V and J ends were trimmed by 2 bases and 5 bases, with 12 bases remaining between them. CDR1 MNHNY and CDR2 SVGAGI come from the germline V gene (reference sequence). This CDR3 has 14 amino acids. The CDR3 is CASSYVRGDYGYTF. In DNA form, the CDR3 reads TGTGCCAGCAGTTACGTTCGGGGGGATTATGGCTACACCTTC.

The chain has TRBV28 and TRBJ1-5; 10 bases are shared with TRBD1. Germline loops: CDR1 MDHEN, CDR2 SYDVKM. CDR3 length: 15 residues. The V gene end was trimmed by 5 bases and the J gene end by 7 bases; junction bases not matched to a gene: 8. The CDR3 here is CASSQRTGGKQPQHF. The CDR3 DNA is TGTGCCAGCAGTCAAAGGACAGGGGGAAAACAGCCCCAGCATTTT.

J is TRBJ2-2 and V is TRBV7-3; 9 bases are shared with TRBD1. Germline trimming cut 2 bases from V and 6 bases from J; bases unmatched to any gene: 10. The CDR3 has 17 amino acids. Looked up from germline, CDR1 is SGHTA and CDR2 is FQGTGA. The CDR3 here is CASSLGTGSGVAGELFF. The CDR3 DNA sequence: TGTGCCAGCAGCTTAGGGACAGGGTCAGGAGTGGCCGGGGAGCTGTTTTTT.

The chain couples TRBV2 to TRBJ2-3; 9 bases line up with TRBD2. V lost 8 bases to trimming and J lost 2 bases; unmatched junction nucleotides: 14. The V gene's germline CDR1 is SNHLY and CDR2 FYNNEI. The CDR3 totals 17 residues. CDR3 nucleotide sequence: TGTGCCAGCCGGAGGGGGAGCGGGGGGCGGTACACAGATACGCAGTATTTT. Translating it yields CASRRGSGGRYTDTQYF. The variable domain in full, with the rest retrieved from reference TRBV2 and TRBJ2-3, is EPEVTQTPSHQVTQMGQEVILRCVPISNHLYFYWYRQILGQKVEFLVSFYNNEISEKSEIFDDQFSVERPDGSNFTLKIRSTKLEDSAMYFCASRRGSGGRYTDTQYFGPGTRLTVL.

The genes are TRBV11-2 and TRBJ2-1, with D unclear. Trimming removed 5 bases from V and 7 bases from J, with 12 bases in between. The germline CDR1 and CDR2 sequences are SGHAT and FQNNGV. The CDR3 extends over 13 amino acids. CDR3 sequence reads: CASSLNSLNEQFF. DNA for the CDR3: TGTGCCAGCAGCCTTAACTCCCTTAATGAGCAGTTCTTC.